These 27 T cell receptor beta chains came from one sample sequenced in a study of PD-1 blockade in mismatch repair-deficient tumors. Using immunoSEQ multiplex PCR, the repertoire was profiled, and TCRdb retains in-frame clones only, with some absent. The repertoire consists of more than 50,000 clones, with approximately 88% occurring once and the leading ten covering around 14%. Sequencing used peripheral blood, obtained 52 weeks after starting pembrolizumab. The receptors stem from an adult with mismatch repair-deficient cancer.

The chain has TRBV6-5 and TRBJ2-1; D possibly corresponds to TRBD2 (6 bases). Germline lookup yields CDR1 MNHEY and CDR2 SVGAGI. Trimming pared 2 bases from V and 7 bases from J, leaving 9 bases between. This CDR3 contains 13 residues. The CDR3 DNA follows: TGTGCCAGCAGTTACGGGGGGAGGAATGAGCAGTTCTTC. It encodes CASSYGGRNEQFF.

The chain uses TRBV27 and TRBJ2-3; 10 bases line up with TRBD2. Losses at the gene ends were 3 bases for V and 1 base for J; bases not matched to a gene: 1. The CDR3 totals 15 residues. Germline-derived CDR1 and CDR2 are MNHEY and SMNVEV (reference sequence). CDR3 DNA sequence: TGTGCCAGCAGTTTTGGGACTAGCGGCACAGATACGCAGTATTTT. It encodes CASSFGTSGTDTQYF.

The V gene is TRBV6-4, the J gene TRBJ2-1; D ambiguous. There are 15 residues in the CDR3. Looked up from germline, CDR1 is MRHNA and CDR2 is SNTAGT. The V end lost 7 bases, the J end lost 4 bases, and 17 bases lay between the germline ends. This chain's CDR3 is CASINPVGLYNEQFF. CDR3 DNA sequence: TGTGCCAGCATTAACCCGGTGGGTCTTTACAATGAGCAGTTCTTC.

The chain's CDR3 is CAWALGGSMNTEAFF. CDR3 bases: TGTGCCTGGGCGCTAGGCGGCAGCATGAACACTGAAGCTTTCTTT. The rearrangement uses TRBV30 and TRBJ1-1; D uncertain. V gave up 5 bases and J gave up 0 bases, with 16 bases separating them. In germline, CDR1 is GTSNPN, CDR2 SVGIG (reference sequence). This CDR3 is built from 15 residues.

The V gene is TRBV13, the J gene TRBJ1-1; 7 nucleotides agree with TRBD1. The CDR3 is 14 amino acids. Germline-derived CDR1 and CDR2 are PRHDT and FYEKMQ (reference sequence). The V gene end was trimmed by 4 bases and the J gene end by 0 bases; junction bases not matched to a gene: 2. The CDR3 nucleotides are TGTGCCAGCAGCTGGGGGACAGTGAACACTGAAGCTTTCTTT. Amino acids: CASSWGTVNTEAFF. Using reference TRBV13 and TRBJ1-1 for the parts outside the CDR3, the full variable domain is AAGVIQSPRHLIKEKRETATLKCYPIPRHDTVYWYQQGPGQDPQFLISFYEKMQSDKGSIPDRFSAQQFSDYHSELNMSSLELGDSALYFCASSWGTVNTEAFFGQGTRLTVV.

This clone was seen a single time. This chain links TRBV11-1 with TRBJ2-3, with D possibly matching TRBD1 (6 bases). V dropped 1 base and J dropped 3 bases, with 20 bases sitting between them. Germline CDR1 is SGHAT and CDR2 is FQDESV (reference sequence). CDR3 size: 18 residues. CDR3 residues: CASSLDYSQGSVTDTQYF. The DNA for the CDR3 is TGTGCCAGCAGCTTAGATTATTCACAGGGCAGTGTGACAGATACGCAGTATTTT.

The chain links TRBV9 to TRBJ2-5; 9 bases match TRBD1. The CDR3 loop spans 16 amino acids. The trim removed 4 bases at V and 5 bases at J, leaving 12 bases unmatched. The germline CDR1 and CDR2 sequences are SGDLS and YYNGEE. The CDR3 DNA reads TGTGCCAGCAGCTTAACAGGGGGCACTCGTACGGAGACCCAGTACTTC. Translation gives CASSLTGGTRTETQYF.

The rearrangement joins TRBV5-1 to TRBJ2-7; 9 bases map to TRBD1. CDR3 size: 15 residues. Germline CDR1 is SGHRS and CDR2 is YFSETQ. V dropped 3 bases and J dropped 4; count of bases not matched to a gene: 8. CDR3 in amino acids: CASSSSDRGIYEQYF. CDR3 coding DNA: TGCGCCAGCAGCTCCTCAGACAGGGGGATTTACGAGCAGTACTTC. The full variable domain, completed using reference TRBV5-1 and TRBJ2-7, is KAGVTQTPRYLIKTRGQQVTLSCSPISGHRSVSWYQQTPGQGLQFLFEYFSETQRNKGNFPGRFSGRQFSNSRSEMNVSTLELGDSALYLCASSSSDRGIYEQYFGPGTRLTVT.

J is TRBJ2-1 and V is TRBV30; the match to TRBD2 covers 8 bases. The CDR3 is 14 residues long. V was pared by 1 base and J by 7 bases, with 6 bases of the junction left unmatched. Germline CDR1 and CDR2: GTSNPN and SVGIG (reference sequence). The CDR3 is CAWSGGGRVNEQFF. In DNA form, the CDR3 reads TGTGCCTGGAGTGGCGGGGGGCGAGTTAATGAGCAGTTCTTC.

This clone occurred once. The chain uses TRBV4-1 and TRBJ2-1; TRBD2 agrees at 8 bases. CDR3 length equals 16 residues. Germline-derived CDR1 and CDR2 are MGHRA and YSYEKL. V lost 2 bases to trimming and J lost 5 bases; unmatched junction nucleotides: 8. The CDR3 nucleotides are TGCGCCAGCAGCCAACCTCGACTAGCGAACCACAATGAGCAGTTCTTC. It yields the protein CASSQPRLANHNEQFF.

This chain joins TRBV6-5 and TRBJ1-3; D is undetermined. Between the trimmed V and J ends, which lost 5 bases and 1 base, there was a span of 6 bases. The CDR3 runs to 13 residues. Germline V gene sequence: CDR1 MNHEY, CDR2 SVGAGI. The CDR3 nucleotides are TGTGCCAGCAGTGACGGATCTGGAAACACCATATATTTT. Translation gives CASSDGSGNTIYF.

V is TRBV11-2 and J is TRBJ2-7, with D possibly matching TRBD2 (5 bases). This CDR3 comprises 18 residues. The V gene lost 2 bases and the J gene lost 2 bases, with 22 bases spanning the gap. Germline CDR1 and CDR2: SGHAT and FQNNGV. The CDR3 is CASSLSFQPRRSPYEQYF. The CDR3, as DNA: TGTGCCAGCAGCTTATCTTTCCAGCCAAGGAGGAGCCCCTACGAGCAGTACTTC.

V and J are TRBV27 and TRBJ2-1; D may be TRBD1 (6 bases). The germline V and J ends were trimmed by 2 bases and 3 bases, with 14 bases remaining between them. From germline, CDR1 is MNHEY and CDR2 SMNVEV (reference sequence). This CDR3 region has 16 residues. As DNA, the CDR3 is TGTGCCAGCAGTTTAGGGGTCGGGACACTCTACAATGAGCAGTTCTTC. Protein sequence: CASSLGVGTLYNEQFF.

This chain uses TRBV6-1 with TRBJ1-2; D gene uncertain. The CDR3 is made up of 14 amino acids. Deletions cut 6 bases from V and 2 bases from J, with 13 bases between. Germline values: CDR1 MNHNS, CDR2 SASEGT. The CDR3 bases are TGTGCCAGCAGCCACCCCGGGAAGAACTATGGCTACACCTTC. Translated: CASSHPGKNYGYTF.

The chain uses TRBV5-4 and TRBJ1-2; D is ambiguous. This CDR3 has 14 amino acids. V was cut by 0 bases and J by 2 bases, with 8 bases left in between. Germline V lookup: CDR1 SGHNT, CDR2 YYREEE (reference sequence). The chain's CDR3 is CASSLGSRNYGYTF. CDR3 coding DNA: TGTGCCAGCAGCTTGGGATCGAGAAACTATGGCTACACCTTC.

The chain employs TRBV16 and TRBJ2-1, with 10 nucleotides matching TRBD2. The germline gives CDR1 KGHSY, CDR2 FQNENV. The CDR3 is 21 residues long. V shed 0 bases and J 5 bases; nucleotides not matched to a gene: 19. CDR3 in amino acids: CASSQSLSVLAGKVWNNEQFF. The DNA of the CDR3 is TGTGCCAGCAGCCAATCGTTGTCAGTACTAGCGGGAAAGGTATGGAACAATGAGCAGTTCTTC.

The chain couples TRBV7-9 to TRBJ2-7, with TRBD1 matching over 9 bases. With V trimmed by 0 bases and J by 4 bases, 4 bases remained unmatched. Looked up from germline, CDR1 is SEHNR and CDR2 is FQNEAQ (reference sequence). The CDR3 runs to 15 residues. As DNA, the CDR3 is TGTGCCAGCAGCTTAGCCGGGACAGGGTTTTACGAGCAGTACTTC. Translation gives CASSLAGTGFYEQYF.

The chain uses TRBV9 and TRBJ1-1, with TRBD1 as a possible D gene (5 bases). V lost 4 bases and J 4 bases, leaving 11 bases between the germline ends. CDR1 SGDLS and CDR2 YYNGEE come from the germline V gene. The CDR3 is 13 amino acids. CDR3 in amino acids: CASSPYGTTEAFF. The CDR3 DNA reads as TGTGCCAGCAGCCCCTACGGGACCACTGAAGCTTTCTTT.

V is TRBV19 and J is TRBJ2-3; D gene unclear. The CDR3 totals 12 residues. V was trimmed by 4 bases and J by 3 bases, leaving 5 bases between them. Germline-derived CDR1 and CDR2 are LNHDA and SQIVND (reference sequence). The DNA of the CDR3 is TGTGCCAGTAGTACTAGAACAGATACGCAGTATTTT. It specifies CASSTRTDTQYF.

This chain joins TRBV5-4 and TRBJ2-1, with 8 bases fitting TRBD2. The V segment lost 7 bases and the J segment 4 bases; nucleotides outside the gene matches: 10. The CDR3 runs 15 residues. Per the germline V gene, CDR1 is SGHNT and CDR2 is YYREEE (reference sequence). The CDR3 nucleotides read TGTGCCAGCTCATTAGCAGAGCGGGAGTACAATGAGCAGTTCTTC. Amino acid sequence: CASSLAEREYNEQFF.

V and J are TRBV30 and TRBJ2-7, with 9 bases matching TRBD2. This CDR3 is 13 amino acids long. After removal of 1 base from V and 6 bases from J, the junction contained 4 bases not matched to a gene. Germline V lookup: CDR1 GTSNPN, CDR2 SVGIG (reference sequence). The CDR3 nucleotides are TGTGCCTGGAGTGGACTAGCGGAGAGCGAGCAGTACTTC. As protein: CAWSGLAESEQYF.

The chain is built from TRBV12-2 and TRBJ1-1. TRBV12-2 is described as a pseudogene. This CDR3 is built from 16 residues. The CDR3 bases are TGTGCAAGTCGCTCGACCGGGCCCGTGGGGAACACTGAAGCTTTCTTT. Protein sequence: CASRSTGPVGNTEAFF.

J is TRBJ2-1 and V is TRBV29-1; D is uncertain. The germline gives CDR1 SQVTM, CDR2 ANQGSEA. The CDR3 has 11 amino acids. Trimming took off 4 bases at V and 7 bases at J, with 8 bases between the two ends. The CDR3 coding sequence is TGCAGCGTTGCTGGACGAAATGAGCAGTTCTTC. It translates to CSVAGRNEQFF.

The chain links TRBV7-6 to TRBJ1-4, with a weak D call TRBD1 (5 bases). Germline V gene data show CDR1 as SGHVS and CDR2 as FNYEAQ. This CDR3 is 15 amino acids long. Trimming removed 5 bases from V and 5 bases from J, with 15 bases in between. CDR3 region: CASSARADSNEKLFF. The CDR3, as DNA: TGTGCCAGCAGCGCCAGGGCAGACTCGAATGAAAAACTGTTTTTT. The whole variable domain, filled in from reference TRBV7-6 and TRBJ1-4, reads GAGVSQSPRYKVTKRGQDVALRCDPISGHVSLYWYRQALGQGPEFLTYFNYEAQQDKSGLPNDRFSAERPEGSISTLTIQRTEQRDSAMYRCASSARADSNEKLFFGSGTQLSVL.

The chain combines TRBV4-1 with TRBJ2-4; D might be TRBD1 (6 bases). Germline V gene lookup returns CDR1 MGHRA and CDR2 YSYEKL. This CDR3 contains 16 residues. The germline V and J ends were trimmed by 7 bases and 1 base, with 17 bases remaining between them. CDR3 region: CASTRTAALAKNIQYF. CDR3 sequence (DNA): TGCGCCAGCACCCGGACAGCCGCGTTGGCCAAAAACATTCAGTACTTC.

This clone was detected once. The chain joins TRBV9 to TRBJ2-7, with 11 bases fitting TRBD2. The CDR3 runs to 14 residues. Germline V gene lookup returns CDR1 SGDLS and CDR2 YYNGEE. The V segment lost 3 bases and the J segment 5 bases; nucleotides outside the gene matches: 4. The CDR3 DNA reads TGTGCCAGCAGCGCCCAACTAGCGGGAGACGAGCAGTACTTC. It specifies CASSAQLAGDEQYF. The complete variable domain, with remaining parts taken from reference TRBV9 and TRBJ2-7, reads DSGVTQTPKHLITATGQRVTLRCSPRSGDLSVYWYQQSLDQGLQFLIQYYNGEERAKGNILERFSAQQFPDLHSELNLSSLELGDSALYFCASSAQLAGDEQYFGPGTRLTVT.

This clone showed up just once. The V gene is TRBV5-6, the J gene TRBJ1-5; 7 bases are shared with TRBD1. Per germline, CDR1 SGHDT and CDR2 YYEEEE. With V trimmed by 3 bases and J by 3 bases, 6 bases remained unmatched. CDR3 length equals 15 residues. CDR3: CASSSLTGNNQPQHF. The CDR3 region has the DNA TGTGCCAGCAGCTCACTGACAGGGAACAATCAGCCCCAGCATTTT.